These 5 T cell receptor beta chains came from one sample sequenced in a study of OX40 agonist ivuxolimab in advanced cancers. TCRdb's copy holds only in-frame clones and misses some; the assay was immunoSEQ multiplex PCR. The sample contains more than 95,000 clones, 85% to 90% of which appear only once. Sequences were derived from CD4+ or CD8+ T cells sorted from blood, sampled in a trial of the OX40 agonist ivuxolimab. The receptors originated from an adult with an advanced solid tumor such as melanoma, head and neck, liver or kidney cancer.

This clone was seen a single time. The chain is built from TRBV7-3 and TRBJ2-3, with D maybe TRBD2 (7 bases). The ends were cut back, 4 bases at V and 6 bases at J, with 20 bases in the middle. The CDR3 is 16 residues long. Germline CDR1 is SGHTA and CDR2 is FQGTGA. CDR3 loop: CASSYGGPSGSDTQYF. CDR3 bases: TGTGCCAGCAGCTACGGGGGGCCATCCGGTTCTGATACGCAGTATTTT.

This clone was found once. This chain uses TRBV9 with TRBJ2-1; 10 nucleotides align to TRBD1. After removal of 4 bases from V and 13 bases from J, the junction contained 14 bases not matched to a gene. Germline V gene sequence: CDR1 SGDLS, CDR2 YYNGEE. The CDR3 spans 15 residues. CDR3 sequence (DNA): TGTGCCAGCAGCCTGAGGGACAGGGGATTGATGGAACAGTTCTTC. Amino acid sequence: CASSLRDRGLMEQFF. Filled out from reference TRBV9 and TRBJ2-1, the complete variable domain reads DSGVTQTPKHLITATGQRVTLRCSPRSGDLSVYWYQQSLDQGLQFLIQYYNGEERAKGNILERFSAQQFPDLHSELNLSSLELGDSALYFCASSLRDRGLMEQFFGPGTRLTVL.

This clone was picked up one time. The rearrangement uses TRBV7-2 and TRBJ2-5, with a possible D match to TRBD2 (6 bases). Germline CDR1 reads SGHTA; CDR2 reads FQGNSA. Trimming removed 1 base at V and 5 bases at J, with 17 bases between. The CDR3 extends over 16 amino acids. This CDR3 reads CASSLVLEGPHETQYF. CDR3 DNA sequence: TGTGCCAGCAGCTTAGTTTTGGAGGGCCCCCACGAGACCCAGTACTTC.

CDR3 bases: TGTGCCTGGAGGTCTGTGAGCTCTGGAAACACCATATATTTT. This translates into CAWRSVSSGNTIYF. The chain has TRBV30 and TRBJ1-3; D gene unclear. Between the trimmed V and J ends, which lost 3 bases and 0 bases, there was a span of 9 bases. The V gene's germline CDR1 is GTSNPN and CDR2 SVGIG (reference sequence). The CDR3 is made up of 14 amino acids.

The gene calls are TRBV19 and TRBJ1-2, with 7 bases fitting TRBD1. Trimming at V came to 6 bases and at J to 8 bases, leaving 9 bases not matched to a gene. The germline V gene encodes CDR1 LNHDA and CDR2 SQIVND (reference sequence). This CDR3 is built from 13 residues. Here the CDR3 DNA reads TGTGCCAGTAGATCAACAGGGGTTAGCGGCTACACCTTC. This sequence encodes CASRSTGVSGYTF.